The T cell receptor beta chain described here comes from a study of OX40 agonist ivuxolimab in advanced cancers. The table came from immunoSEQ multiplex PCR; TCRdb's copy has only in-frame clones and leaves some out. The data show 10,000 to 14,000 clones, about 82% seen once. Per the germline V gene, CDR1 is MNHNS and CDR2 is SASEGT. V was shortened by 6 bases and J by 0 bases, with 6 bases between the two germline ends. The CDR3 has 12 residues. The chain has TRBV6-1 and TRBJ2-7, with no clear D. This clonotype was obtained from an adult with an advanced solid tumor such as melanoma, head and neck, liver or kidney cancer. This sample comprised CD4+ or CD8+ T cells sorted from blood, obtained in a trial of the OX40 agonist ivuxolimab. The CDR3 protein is CASSPSSYEQYF. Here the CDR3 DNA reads TGTGCCAGCAGCCCAAGCTCCTACGAGCAGTACTTC.